Below are 28 T cell receptor beta chains sequenced from a single sample in a study of blood T cell repertoires in COVID-19. Clones were read by immunoSEQ multiplex PCR, and TCRdb kept only the in-frame ones, dropping some. The sample records about 21,000 clones, 70% to 90% being singletons. The sequenced material came from peripheral blood. The receptors stem from a human donor with active COVID-19. The donor label of this sample is uncertain.

This rearrangement joins TRBV5-4 to TRBJ2-2, with 10 nucleotides matching TRBD1. The CDR3 sequence is 16 residues long. In germline, CDR1 is SGHNT, CDR2 YYREEE (reference sequence). Trimming at V came to 0 bases and at J to 6 bases, leaving 5 bases not matched to a gene. CDR3 nucleotides: TGTGCCAGCAGCTTGGATCGGACAGGGGGGTCCGGGGAGCTGTTTTTT. Translated, it gives CASSLDRTGGSGELFF.

The chain couples TRBV30 to TRBJ2-7; 7 nucleotides line up with TRBD1. V dropped 2 bases and J dropped 2; count of bases not matched to a gene: 6. The CDR3 sequence is 14 residues long. The germline V gene has CDR1 GTSNPN and CDR2 SVGIG (reference sequence). The CDR3 loop reads CAWSPTDRTYEQYF. The CDR3 DNA is TGTGCCTGGAGTCCGACGGACAGGACCTACGAGCAGTACTTC.

This chain uses TRBV11-3 with TRBJ2-1; possible D gene TRBD1, 5 bases. V was clipped by 1 base and J by 0 bases, with 7 bases between them. CDR3 length: 15 residues. Germline CDR1 SGHNT, CDR2 YENEEA. The DNA of the CDR3 is TGTGCCAGCAGCTTAGGGGGCACCTCCTACAATGAGCAGTTCTTC. This codes for CASSLGGTSYNEQFF.

This sequence joins TRBV18 and TRBJ2-1; 11 bases match TRBD2. Per germline, CDR1 KGHSH and CDR2 LQKENI. The CDR3 is 15 amino acids. V lost 4 bases, J lost 8 bases, and 7 bases stayed unmatched. The CDR3 region is CASSLSSGGAHEQFF. In DNA form, the CDR3 reads TGTGCCAGCTCACTAAGTAGCGGGGGGGCGCATGAGCAGTTCTTC.

V usage is TRBV29-1 and J usage is TRBJ2-3; 7 bases are shared with TRBD1. The CDR3 sequence is 14 residues long. The trim removed 6 bases at V and 6 bases at J, leaving 12 bases unmatched. Germline CDR1 SQVTM, CDR2 ANQGSEA. CDR3 region: CSVAHRDRHDTQYF. In nucleotides, the CDR3 is TGCAGCGTCGCCCACCGGGACAGACACGATACGCAGTATTTT.

Regarding this clone: The junction departs from germline at one end; a sequencing error may be responsible. V is TRBV7-7 and J is TRBJ2-5; the match to TRBD2 covers 8 bases. CDR1 is SSHAT, CDR2 FNYEAQ, per germline (reference sequence). The CDR3 consists of 13 residues. Here the CDR3 DNA reads TGTGCTAGCACAGCGGGAGTAGGTGAGACCCAGTACTTC. Translated: CASTAGVGETQYF.

The sample holds one count of this clone. The V call is TRBV19, the J call TRBJ1-2, with D possibly matching TRBD1 (5 bases). The V and J ends lost 6 bases and 0 bases respectively, with 11 bases between them. The CDR3 is made up of 14 amino acids. Germline CDR1 and CDR2: LNHDA and SQIVND (reference sequence). CDR3 in DNA: TGTGCCAGTAGCCAGGGATTCGCTAACTATGGCTACACCTTC. This encodes CASSQGFANYGYTF.

This clone was seen just once. The rearrangement uses TRBV19 and TRBJ2-4; D may be TRBD1 (5 bases). The CDR3 has 15 residues. V was pared by 3 bases and J by 0 bases, with 9 bases between. Germline CDR1 is LNHDA and CDR2 is SQIVND (reference sequence). CDR3 bases: TGTGCCAGTAGTATGCAGGGTATAGCCAAAAACATTCAGTACTTC. Amino acid sequence: CASSMQGIAKNIQYF. Based on the CDR3 plus reference TRBV19 and TRBJ2-4, the full variable domain is DGGITQSPKYLFRKEGQNVTLSCEQNLNHDAMYWYRQDPGQGLRLIYYSQIVNDFQKGDIAEGYSVSREKKESFPLTVTSAQKNPTAFYLCASSMQGIAKNIQYFGAGTRLSVL.

This chain links TRBV9 with TRBJ2-2, with 10 bases fitting TRBD2. V shed 0 bases, J shed 5 bases, and the junction held 10 bases outside the gene matches. Germline V gene data show CDR1 as SGDLS and CDR2 as YYNGEE. This CDR3 region has 18 residues. For the CDR3, the DNA is TGTGCCAGCAGCGTAGGCCGCCCTAGCGGGGGCCCTACCGGGGAGCTGTTTTTT. Its protein is CASSVGRPSGGPTGELFF.

The chain joins TRBV6-4 to TRBJ2-3; 12 nucleotides agree with TRBD2. Trimming at V came to 2 bases and at J to 3 bases, leaving 0 bases not matched to a gene. The CDR3 contains 15 residues. CDR1 is MRHNA and CDR2 is SNTAGT in the germline V gene. CDR3 sequence: CASSDGTSGTDTQYF. The DNA of the CDR3 is TGTGCCAGCAGTGACGGGACTAGCGGGACAGATACGCAGTATTTT.

The V and J genes are TRBV6-1 and TRBJ1-5; 7 bases align to TRBD1. With 4 bases clipped from V and 2 bases from J, the junction kept 11 bases outside the gene matches. The CDR3 sequence is 17 residues long. CDR1 MNHNS and CDR2 SASEGT come from the germline V gene. CDR3 nucleotides: TGTGCCAGCAGTGCAATGGGACAGCTCGGTGGCAATCAGCCCCAGCATTTT. Its protein is CASSAMGQLGGNQPQHF.

The chain couples TRBV12-3 or TRBV12-4 to TRBJ1-2; no firm D call. Between the trimmed V and J ends, which lost 6 bases and 2 bases, there was a span of 10 bases. The CDR3 extends over 13 amino acids. The CDR3 reads CASSPDTNYGYTF. The CDR3 bases are TGTGCCAGCAGCCCCGACACCAACTATGGCTACACCTTC.

The rearrangement uses TRBV6-6 and TRBJ2-5; possible D gene TRBD2, 5 bases. CDR1 is MNHNY, CDR2 SVGAGI, per germline (reference sequence). This CDR3 has 13 residues. V was pared by 5 bases and J by 5 bases, with 12 bases between. The CDR3 loop reads CASSKLEMETQYF. CDR3 sequence (DNA): TGTGCCAGCAGTAAACTAGAGATGGAGACCCAGTACTTC.

V is TRBV6-5 and J is TRBJ2-2; 12 bases fit TRBD2. Germline V gene sequence: CDR1 MNHEY, CDR2 SVGAGI. The CDR3 extends over 15 amino acids. The V segment lost 8 bases and the J segment 4 bases; nucleotides outside the gene matches: 5. Written as DNA, the CDR3 is TGTGCCAGCCGCGGACTAGCGGGACTCACCGGGGAGCTGTTTTTT. As protein: CASRGLAGLTGELFF.

J is TRBJ1-6 and V is TRBV19; 8 positions match TRBD1. J lost 4 bases, V lost 6 bases, and 8 bases had no gene match. The germline V gene encodes CDR1 LNHDA and CDR2 SQIVND (reference sequence). The CDR3 covers 16 residues. CDR3: CASRVGQGVYNSPLHF. The CDR3 DNA reads as TGTGCCAGTAGGGTCGGACAGGGAGTTTATAATTCACCCCTCCACTTT. Full variable domain (remainder filled in from reference TRBV19 and TRBJ1-6): DGGITQSPKYLFRKEGQNVTLSCEQNLNHDAMYWYRQDPGQGLRLIYYSQIVNDFQKGDIAEGYSVSREKKESFPLTVTSAQKNPTAFYLCASRVGQGVYNSPLHFGNGTRLTVT.

A note on this clone: An end of the junction differs from the germline gene, which may be a read error. The chain has TRBV18 and TRBJ2-3; TRBD2 agrees at 8 bases. CDR1 is KGHSH, CDR2 LQKENI, per germline. The CDR3 extends over 14 amino acids. The CDR3, as DNA: TGTGCCAGCTCACCTCGGACTAGCAGAGATACGCAGTATTTT. Translating gives CASSPRTSRDTQYF. Filled out from reference TRBV18 and TRBJ2-3, the complete variable domain reads NAGVMQNPRHLVRRRGQEARLRCSPMKGHSHVYWYRQLPEEGLKFMVYLQKENIIDESGMPKERFSAEFPKEGPSILRIQQVVRGDSAAYFCASSPRTSRDTQYFGPGTRLTVL.

CDR3 bases: TGTGCCAGTAGTATAGCTGGCGGGGAGAGCTCCTACGAGCAGTACTTC. Its translation: CASSIAGGESSYEQYF. The chain links TRBV19 to TRBJ2-7, with a weak D call TRBD2 (6 bases). V was pared by 1 base and J by 0 bases, with 13 bases between. This CDR3 has 16 residues. From germline, CDR1 is LNHDA and CDR2 SQIVND (reference sequence).

The chain's CDR3 is CASSPLLEMNTEAFF. CDR3 in DNA: TGTGCCAGCTCACCACTTCTGGAGATGAACACTGAAGCTTTCTTT. The chain couples TRBV18 to TRBJ1-1, with no clear D. CDR1 is KGHSH and CDR2 is LQKENI in the germline V gene. V lost 1 base and J lost 0, with 9 bases in between. The CDR3 spans 15 residues.

The rearrangement joins TRBV12-3 or TRBV12-4 to TRBJ2-2; D is unclear. V was pared by 6 bases and J by 6 bases, with 5 bases between. This CDR3 is 11 amino acids long. In nucleotides, the CDR3 is TGTGCCAGCAGAAAGCCCGGGGAGCTGTTTTTT. This gives the protein CASRKPGELFF.

The chain joins TRBV5-1 to TRBJ2-5; 12 bases match TRBD2. After removal of 7 bases from V and 5 bases from J, the junction contained 6 bases not matched to a gene. The CDR3 length is 14 residues. Per germline, CDR1 SGHRS and CDR2 YFSETQ. The CDR3 sequence is CASDWLAGGETQYF. The CDR3 DNA follows: TGCGCCAGCGACTGGCTAGCGGGAGGGGAGACCCAGTACTTC.

The V call is TRBV5-1, the J call TRBJ2-1; D is possibly TRBD1 (5 bases). The CDR3 totals 11 residues. V lost 0 bases and J 12 bases, leaving 7 bases between the germline ends. Per the germline V gene, CDR1 is SGHRS and CDR2 is YFSETQ. CDR3 protein: CASSLDRGQFF. As DNA, the CDR3 is TGCGCCAGCAGCTTGGATAGGGGGCAGTTCTTC.

The genes are TRBV12-3 or TRBV12-4 and TRBJ1-5; TRBD1 agrees at 7 bases. J was trimmed by 7 bases and V by 5 bases; bases with no gene match: 5. The CDR3 contains 13 residues. The CDR3 sequence is CASSPLTGQPQHF. The CDR3 nucleotides read TGTGCCAGCAGTCCCCTGACAGGGCAGCCCCAGCATTTT.

The chain is built from TRBV11-2 and TRBJ2-1, with TRBD1 identical over 11 bases. Germline CDR1 SGHAT, CDR2 FQNNGV. V gave up 1 base and J gave up 7 bases; unmatched junction bases: 3. CDR3 length equals 15 residues. CDR3 residues: CASSLGTGGSNEQFF. CDR3 nucleotide sequence: TGTGCCAGCAGCTTAGGGACAGGGGGCTCGAATGAGCAGTTCTTC.

This chain joins TRBV7-2 and TRBJ2-7, with TRBD1 matching over 7 bases. Germline assignment: CDR1 SGHTA and CDR2 FQGNSA. This CDR3 spans 12 amino acids. The junction had 5 bases not matched to a gene; V was cut back by 5 bases and J by 7 bases. The CDR3 spells CASSRPTGEQYF. The CDR3, as DNA: TGTGCCAGCAGCCGACCGACAGGGGAGCAGTACTTC.

This clone was observed a handful of times. This chain connects TRBV18 to TRBJ2-1; 11 nucleotides agree with TRBD1. In germline, CDR1 is KGHSH, CDR2 LQKENI. The CDR3 totals 14 residues. Germline trimming cut 2 bases from V and 10 bases from J; bases unmatched to any gene: 4. The CDR3 sequence: CASSPGTGGGEQFF. The CDR3 DNA follows: TGTGCCAGCTCACCAGGGACAGGGGGAGGGGAGCAGTTCTTC.

The chain is built from TRBV11-3 and TRBJ1-2, with 8 nucleotides matching TRBD1. The germline V gene has CDR1 SGHNT and CDR2 YENEEA. This CDR3 comprises 13 residues. The junction had 1 base not matched to a gene; V was cut back by 3 bases and J by 4 bases. As DNA, the CDR3 is TGTGCCAGCAGCTTCGGACAGGGCTATGGCTACACCTTC. It codes for CASSFGQGYGYTF.

By share of the sample, this clone is large. The J gene is TRBJ2-3, the V gene TRBV3-1 (or the pseudogene TRBV3-2), with TRBD1 matching 9 bases. The V gene's germline CDR1 is LGHDT and CDR2 YNNKEL (reference sequence). With V trimmed by 4 bases and J by 2 bases, 4 bases remained unmatched. The CDR3 runs 15 residues. The CDR3 is CASSLRTGDTDTQYF. CDR3 DNA sequence: TGTGCCAGCAGCCTCCGGACAGGGGACACAGATACGCAGTATTTT.

The chain joins TRBV25-1 to TRBJ1-6, with TRBD1 as a possible D gene (6 bases). Germline V lookup: CDR1 MGHDK, CDR2 SYGVNS. The CDR3 runs 16 residues. Trimming took off 4 bases at V and 0 bases at J, with 10 bases between the two ends. This CDR3 is CASSVTGSSYNSPLHF. CDR3 DNA: TGTGCCAGCAGTGTTACAGGGAGCTCCTATAATTCACCCCTCCACTTT.